The text below deals with one T cell receptor (beta chain). The CDR3 runs to 16 residues. CDR1 is MNHEY and CDR2 is SMNVEV in the germline V gene (reference sequence). With 1 base clipped from V and 0 bases from J, the junction kept 1 base outside the gene matches. In the original processing: The authors estimated nucleated cell counts from reference gene primer amplification. Method: immunoSEQ multiplex PCR; TCRdb's copy keeps in-frame clones and lacks some. For V, J and clone size, that table is used; D and trimming come from the DNA. The data contain around 150,000 clones, 60% to 85% of them singletons. This record belongs to a study of blood T cell repertoires in COVID-19.

The sequenced material came from peripheral blood. The receptor comes from a man aged 50 or older with active or convalescent COVID-19. The V call is TRBV27, the J call TRBJ2-7; 12 nucleotides agree with TRBD2. In DNA, the CDR3 is TGTGCCAGCAGTTTATTGACTAGCGGGAGCTCCTACGAGCAGTACTTC. Its protein is CASSLLTSGSSYEQYF.